Listed below are T cell receptor beta chains from one sample, sequenced in a study of spatial heterogeneity in lung cancer. Each CDR3 protein gets one entry after TCRdb re-called the 5' RACE reads with MiXCR. The table has about 6,100 distinct CDR3 sequences, 7.8% seen once. The sequencing used normal lung tissue next to the tumor, collected at surgery. Every receptor here comes from a female donor with early-stage non-small cell lung cancer. CDR3s include the opening cysteine and the closing phenylalanine or tryptophan. Fields, in order: J gene, clone size, V gene, D gene, CDR3 DNA, CDR3 protein. The D gene is left open where the match is weak. Only some rows state a clone size, as once, few, many or a class for expanded clones.

j_gene: TRBJ1-2; abundance: medium-sized; v_gene: TRBV7-2; d_gene: -; CDR3nt: TGTGCCAGCAGCTCCTTAGGGGGGGCAGGGGCTCATGGCTACACCTTC; CDR3aa: CASSSLGGAGAHGYTF
j_gene: TRBJ2-3; abundance: -; v_gene: TRBV7-9; d_gene: TRBD2; CDR3nt: TGTGCCAGCAGCCCTGGGCTAGCGGGGGACCGCACAGATACGCAGTATTTT; CDR3aa: CASSPGLAGDRTDTQYF
j_gene: TRBJ1-2; abundance: medium-sized; v_gene: TRBV28; d_gene: TRBD1; CDR3nt: TGTGCCAGCACCTACTTAGACAGGGGGAACTATGGCTACACCTTC; CDR3aa: CASTYLDRGNYGYTF
j_gene: TRBJ1-1; abundance: medium-sized; v_gene: TRBV4-3; d_gene: -; CDR3nt: TGCGCCAGCAGCCAGGTGGGGGAGGGGGCTGAAGCTTTCTTT; CDR3aa: CASSQVGEGAEAFF
j_gene: TRBJ1-6; abundance: medium-sized; v_gene: TRBV6-2/TRBV6-3; d_gene: -; CDR3nt: TGTGCCAGCATTCAGAGGGGTACCAATTCACCCCTCCACTTT; CDR3aa: CASIQRGTNSPLHF
j_gene: TRBJ1-2; abundance: many; v_gene: TRBV3-1; d_gene: -; CDR3nt: TGTGCCAGCAGCCAAGCGTGGGGATCGTATGGCTACACCTTC; CDR3aa: CASSQAWGSYGYTF
j_gene: TRBJ2-2; abundance: many; v_gene: TRBV10-3; d_gene: -; CDR3nt: TGTGCCATCAGTGAGGCCTCGAACACCGGGGAGCTGTTTTTT; CDR3aa: CAISEASNTGELFF
j_gene: TRBJ2-7; abundance: few; v_gene: TRBV2; d_gene: -; CDR3nt: TGTGCCAGCGCCCGGGACGGGGTGGTTGAGCAGTACTTC; CDR3aa: CASARDGVVEQYF
j_gene: TRBJ1-6; abundance: medium-sized; v_gene: TRBV7-9; d_gene: -; CDR3nt: TGTGCCAGCAGCTTACAGGGGCCCAATTCACCCCTCCACTTT; CDR3aa: CASSLQGPNSPLHF
j_gene: TRBJ2-5; abundance: few; v_gene: TRBV7-2; d_gene: TRBD1; CDR3nt: TGTGCCAGCAGCAATACAGGGGAGAAAGAGACCCAGTACTTC; CDR3aa: CASSNTGEKETQYF
j_gene: TRBJ2-5; abundance: -; v_gene: TRBV5-4; d_gene: TRBD1; CDR3nt: TGTGCCAGCAGCCCCGGGACAGGGGAAGAGACCCAGTACTTC; CDR3aa: CASSPGTGEETQYF
j_gene: TRBJ2-5; abundance: medium-sized; v_gene: TRBV20-1; d_gene: TRBD2; CDR3nt: TGCAGTGCTAGAGAAAGCACTAGCGGGGTAGAAGAGACCCAGTACTTC; CDR3aa: CSARESTSGVEETQYF
j_gene: TRBJ1-5; abundance: few; v_gene: TRBV6-1; d_gene: TRBD1; CDR3nt: TGTGCCAGCAGTCTGGACAGGGGTCAGCATTTT; CDR3aa: CASSLDRGQHF
j_gene: TRBJ2-7; abundance: medium-sized; v_gene: TRBV20-1; d_gene: TRBD2; CDR3nt: TGCAGTGCTAGTCCCAGCGGGGGCTACGAGCAGTACTTC; CDR3aa: CSASPSGGYEQYF
j_gene: TRBJ2-3; abundance: -; v_gene: TRBV11-2; d_gene: TRBD2; CDR3nt: TGTGCCAGCAGCTTAGACGAGCGGGGTCCTAGCACAGATACGCAGTATTTT; CDR3aa: CASSLDERGPSTDTQYF
j_gene: TRBJ2-2; abundance: few; v_gene: TRBV5-1; d_gene: -; CDR3nt: TGCGCCAGCAGCTTGGATACCAGAGGGACCGGGGAGCTGTTTTTT; CDR3aa: CASSLDTRGTGELFF
j_gene: TRBJ1-1; abundance: medium-sized; v_gene: TRBV18; d_gene: -; CDR3nt: TGTGCCAGCTCACCAAATCCGGCCGCCGAGGTGTTCTTT; CDR3aa: CASSPNPAAEVFF
j_gene: TRBJ1-6; abundance: medium-sized; v_gene: TRBV18; d_gene: -; CDR3nt: TGTGCCAGCTCACCGGATACACTCCCCAGGGTTTCACCCCTCCACTTT; CDR3aa: CASSPDTLPRVSPLHF
j_gene: TRBJ1-1; abundance: medium-sized; v_gene: TRBV5-1; d_gene: -; CDR3nt: TGCGCCAGCAGCGCGGGACGGGTGACATTGAACACTGAAGCTTTCTTT; CDR3aa: CASSAGRVTLNTEAFF
j_gene: TRBJ2-7; abundance: -; v_gene: TRBV7-2; d_gene: TRBD1; CDR3nt: TGTGCCAGCAGCTTGAGACAGGGGGAGCAGTACTTC; CDR3aa: CASSLRQGEQYF
j_gene: TRBJ2-1; abundance: many; v_gene: TRBV12-3/TRBV12-4; d_gene: -; CDR3nt: TGTGCCAGCAGTTCCCAGGGCGCCGGGGAGCAGTTCTTC; CDR3aa: CASSSQGAGEQFF
j_gene: TRBJ1-6; abundance: -; v_gene: TRBV10-3; d_gene: -; CDR3nt: TGTGCCATCAGGCGGGACAAGAATTCACCCCTCCACTTT; CDR3aa: CAIRRDKNSPLHF
j_gene: TRBJ1-5; abundance: medium-sized; v_gene: TRBV18; d_gene: -; CDR3nt: TGTGCCAGCTCGCCCGACCAGGGCAATCAGCCCCAGCATTTT; CDR3aa: CASSPDQGNQPQHF
j_gene: TRBJ2-1; abundance: many; v_gene: TRBV11-2; d_gene: TRBD2; CDR3nt: TGTGCCAGCAGCTTAGTGGGACTAGGGTCAGATGAGCAGTTCTTC; CDR3aa: CASSLVGLGSDEQFF
j_gene: TRBJ1-1; abundance: medium-sized; v_gene: TRBV11-2; d_gene: TRBD1; CDR3nt: TGTGCCAGCAGCCCACTCAGGACAGGGGGCAAGACTGAAGCTTTCTTT; CDR3aa: CASSPLRTGGKTEAFF
j_gene: TRBJ2-1; abundance: many; v_gene: TRBV6-1; d_gene: -; CDR3nt: TGTGCCAGCAGTGAAGAGGGGGGGGAGTACAATGAGCAGTTCTTC; CDR3aa: CASSEEGGEYNEQFF
j_gene: TRBJ1-1; abundance: few; v_gene: TRBV18; d_gene: -; CDR3nt: TGTGCCAGCTCACAAATAATCACAGGATCGGTTGAAGCTTTCTTT; CDR3aa: CASSQIITGSVEAFF
j_gene: TRBJ2-7; abundance: medium-sized; v_gene: TRBV2; d_gene: -; CDR3nt: TGTGCCAGCAGAGAACAGGGCGCCTACGAGCAGTACTTC; CDR3aa: CASREQGAYEQYF
j_gene: TRBJ2-1; abundance: medium-sized; v_gene: TRBV7-8; d_gene: TRBD2; CDR3nt: TGTGCCTCGGCCTATGGACTAGTCCCCTACAATGAGCAGTTCTTC; CDR3aa: CASAYGLVPYNEQFF
j_gene: TRBJ2-6; abundance: few; v_gene: TRBV3-1; d_gene: TRBD2; CDR3nt: TGTGCCAGCAGCCAAGAGGGAGGACTAGCGGGGGAAGGGGCCAACGTCCTGACTTTC; CDR3aa: CASSQEGGLAGEGANVLTF
j_gene: TRBJ1-3; abundance: many; v_gene: TRBV6-5; d_gene: -; CDR3nt: TGTGCCAGCAGCTCACAGGGAGGGGGGGAAAACACCATATATTTT; CDR3aa: CASSSQGGGENTIYF
j_gene: TRBJ2-2; abundance: many; v_gene: TRBV28; d_gene: -; CDR3nt: TGTGCCAGCAGTCTTACCCCGAGTGGAAACACCGGGGAGCTGTTTTTT; CDR3aa: CASSLTPSGNTGELFF
j_gene: TRBJ1-2; abundance: medium-sized; v_gene: TRBV28; d_gene: -; CDR3nt: TGTGCCAGCAGGCTTATGGCAGGAGGCTATGGCTACACCTTC; CDR3aa: CASRLMAGGYGYTF
j_gene: TRBJ2-3; abundance: medium-sized; v_gene: TRBV3-1; d_gene: TRBD2; CDR3nt: TGTGCCAGCAGCCCCTCAAGAGCGGGGGCCGCCACAGATACGCAGTATTTT; CDR3aa: CASSPSRAGAATDTQYF
j_gene: TRBJ2-3; abundance: many; v_gene: TRBV20-1; d_gene: -; CDR3nt: TGCAGTGCAATCCAGGGGATCGCAGATACGCAGTATTTT; CDR3aa: CSAIQGIADTQYF
j_gene: TRBJ2-2; abundance: -; v_gene: TRBV19; d_gene: -; CDR3nt: TGTGCCAGTAGTGTTCTCGGGACAATAAACACCGGGGAGCTGTTTTTT; CDR3aa: CASSVLGTINTGELFF
j_gene: TRBJ1-2; abundance: medium-sized; v_gene: TRBV27; d_gene: TRBD1; CDR3nt: TGTGCCAGCAGTCCCGCGGACAGGAGAGGCTACACCTTC; CDR3aa: CASSPADRRGYTF
j_gene: TRBJ2-5; abundance: few; v_gene: TRBV7-6; d_gene: -; CDR3nt: TGTGCCAGCAGCCCTGCGAGGGTAGAAACCCAGTACTTC; CDR3aa: CASSPARVETQYF
j_gene: TRBJ2-3; abundance: -; v_gene: TRBV4-1; d_gene: TRBD2; CDR3nt: TGCGCCAGCAGCCAAGATTGGGGGGGGGTAGATACGCAGTATTTT; CDR3aa: CASSQDWGGVDTQYF
j_gene: TRBJ2-7; abundance: many; v_gene: TRBV9; d_gene: -; CDR3nt: TGTGCCAGCAGCGTAGGGGCAACCCACGAGCAGTACTTC; CDR3aa: CASSVGATHEQYF
j_gene: TRBJ2-2; abundance: -; v_gene: TRBV12-3/TRBV12-4; d_gene: -; CDR3nt: TGTGCCAGCTTATGGGCACCGGGACTTAAGACCGGGGAGCTGTTTTTT; CDR3aa: CASLWAPGLKTGELFF
j_gene: TRBJ2-1; abundance: medium-sized; v_gene: TRBV3-1; d_gene: TRBD2; CDR3nt: TGTGCCAGCAGGCGGACTAGCGGGGGGAGGGCCAATGAGCAGTTCTTC; CDR3aa: CASRRTSGGRANEQFF
j_gene: TRBJ2-3; abundance: few; v_gene: TRBV10-3; d_gene: -; CDR3nt: TGTGCCATCAGTGCCCAAGGAGGGGGGGCCACAGATACGCAGTATTTT; CDR3aa: CAISAQGGGATDTQYF
j_gene: TRBJ2-7; abundance: -; v_gene: TRBV21-1; d_gene: -; CDR3nt: TGTGCCAGCAGCACTTGGGACCCCTCTTCAAGGGAGTACGAGCAGTACTTC; CDR3aa: CASSTWDPSSREYEQYF
j_gene: TRBJ2-7; abundance: many; v_gene: TRBV6-2/TRBV6-3; d_gene: TRBD1; CDR3nt: TGTGCCAGCAGTAACCGACAGGGTGCCAACGAGCAGTACTTC; CDR3aa: CASSNRQGANEQYF
j_gene: TRBJ2-1; abundance: -; v_gene: TRBV6-1; d_gene: -; CDR3nt: TGTGCCAGCATCTTGAGACTGGGGAATAACAATGAGCAGTTCTTC; CDR3aa: CASILRLGNNNEQFF
j_gene: TRBJ2-5; abundance: medium-sized; v_gene: TRBV5-1; d_gene: -; CDR3nt: TGCGCCAGCAGCACTTCCGACAGGCAAGAGACCCAGTACTTC; CDR3aa: CASSTSDRQETQYF
j_gene: TRBJ2-2; abundance: -; v_gene: TRBV29-1; d_gene: TRBD1; CDR3nt: TGCAGCGTTGGCTCGACAGGGTCCGCCGGGGAGCTGTTTTTT; CDR3aa: CSVGSTGSAGELFF
j_gene: TRBJ2-3; abundance: many; v_gene: TRBV18; d_gene: -; CDR3nt: TGTGCCAGCTCACCTGACAGCGTGCTTAGCACAGATACGCAGTATTTT; CDR3aa: CASSPDSVLSTDTQYF
j_gene: TRBJ1-1; abundance: -; v_gene: TRBV7-9; d_gene: -; CDR3nt: TGTGCCAGCAGCTTACAGGGAGGGACTGAAGCTTTCTTT; CDR3aa: CASSLQGGTEAFF
j_gene: TRBJ1-1; abundance: -; v_gene: TRBV27; d_gene: -; CDR3nt: TGTGCCAGCAGACCTTACGGGACATGGGGCCTCAACACTGAAGCTTTCTTT; CDR3aa: CASRPYGTWGLNTEAFF
j_gene: TRBJ2-5; abundance: -; v_gene: TRBV6-2/TRBV6-3; d_gene: -; CDR3nt: TGTGCCAGCAGTTACGTCCAGGTTCCTGAGACCCAGTACTTC; CDR3aa: CASSYVQVPETQYF
j_gene: TRBJ1-4; abundance: medium-sized; v_gene: TRBV2; d_gene: TRBD1; CDR3nt: TGTGCCAGCAGTTCGGACAGGGGACGAAATGAAAAACTGTTTTTT; CDR3aa: CASSSDRGRNEKLFF